Below are 5 T cell receptor beta chains sequenced from a single sample in a study of T-cell memory formation after mild COVID-19. Each CDR3 protein gets one entry after TCRdb re-called the 5' RACE reads with MiXCR. The table has hundreds of thousands of distinct CDR3 sequences, roughly 17% seen once; the top ten hold less than 10%. The sequencing sample was made of PBMCs or a T cell subset sorted from them (not recorded which). These receptors were taken from an adult woman who had mild COVID-19 (a few samples of this study predate the infection). Cell type and time point are not known.

This clonotype was counted a few times. The gene calls are TRBV2 and TRBJ2-7; the D gene is possibly TRBD2 (6 bases). V lost 5 bases and J lost 4, with 21 bases in between. Per the germline V gene, CDR1 is SNHLY and CDR2 is FYNNEI. There are 16 residues in the CDR3. Here the CDR3 reads CASSPIGGGNDYEQYF. The CDR3, as DNA: TGTGCCAGCAGTCCCATAGGTGGAGGGAATGATTACGAGCAGTACTTC. The whole variable domain, filled in from reference TRBV2 and TRBJ2-7, reads EPEVTQTPSHQVTQMGQEVILRCVPISNHLYFYWYRQILGQKVEFLVSFYNNEISEKSEIFDDQFSVERPDGSNFTLKIRSTKLEDSAMYFCASSPIGGGNDYEQYFGPGTRLTVT.

This clonotype has just a few counts. The rearrangement joins TRBV4-3 to TRBJ1-1; TRBD1 matches at 7 bases. The CDR3 totals 14 residues. V was clipped by 5 bases and J by 4 bases; unmatched bases: 7. Germline V gene lookup returns CDR1 LGHNA and CDR2 YSLEER. CDR3 residues: CASSANRGITEAFF. In DNA, the CDR3 is TGCGCCAGCAGCGCAAACAGGGGCATCACTGAAGCTTTCTTT.

The chain uses TRBV12-3 or TRBV12-4 and TRBJ2-7, with D tentatively TRBD1 or TRBD2 (5 bases each). The germline V and J ends were trimmed by 6 bases and 7 bases, with 22 bases remaining between them. The CDR3 has 15 residues. CDR3 coding DNA: TGTGCCAGCAGCAAAAGCTTATGGGGGTCGGAAGAGCAGTACTTC. Amino acids: CASSKSLWGSEEQYF.

A few counts support this clonotype. The chain combines TRBV10-3 with TRBJ1-5; a weak D match, TRBD1 (5 bases). The CDR3 covers 13 residues. CDR1 and CDR2 (germline): ENHRY, SYGVKD. Trimming left V 5 bases short and J 7 bases short, with 12 bases between. The CDR3 region is CAISSGILQPQHF. The CDR3 nucleotides are TGTGCCATCAGTTCAGGGATACTGCAGCCCCAGCATTTT.

This clonotype appeared a few times. The chain employs TRBV7-2 and TRBJ1-5; D gene unclear. CDR1 is SGHTA, CDR2 FQGNSA, per germline. Trimming took 1 base from V and 6 from J, leaving 10 bases between them. CDR3 size: 14 residues. The CDR3 sequence: CASSLEVRSQPQHF. The CDR3, as DNA: TGTGCCAGCAGCTTAGAGGTCCGTAGTCAGCCCCAGCATTTT.